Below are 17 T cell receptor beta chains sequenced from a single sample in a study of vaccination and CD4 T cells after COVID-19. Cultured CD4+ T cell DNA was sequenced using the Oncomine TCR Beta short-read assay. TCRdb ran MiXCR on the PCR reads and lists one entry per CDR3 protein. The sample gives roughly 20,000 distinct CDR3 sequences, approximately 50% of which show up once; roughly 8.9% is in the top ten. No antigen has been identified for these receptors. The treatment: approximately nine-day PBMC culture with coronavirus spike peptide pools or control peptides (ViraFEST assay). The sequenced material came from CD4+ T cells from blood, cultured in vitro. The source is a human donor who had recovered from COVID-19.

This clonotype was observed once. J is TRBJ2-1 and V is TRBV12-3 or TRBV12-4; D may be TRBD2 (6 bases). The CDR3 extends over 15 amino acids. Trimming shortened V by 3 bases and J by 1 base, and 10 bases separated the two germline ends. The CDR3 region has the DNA TGTGCCAGCAGTTTCGACGGGAGTTCCTACAATGAGCAGTTCTTC. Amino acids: CASSFDGSSYNEQFF.

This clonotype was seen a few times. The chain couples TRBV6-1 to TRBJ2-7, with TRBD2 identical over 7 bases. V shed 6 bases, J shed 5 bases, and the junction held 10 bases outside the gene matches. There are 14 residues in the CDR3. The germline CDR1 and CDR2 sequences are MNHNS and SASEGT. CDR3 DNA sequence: TGTGCCAGCAGCCCCAACCCGACTAGCCACGAGCAGTACTTC. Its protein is CASSPNPTSHEQYF.

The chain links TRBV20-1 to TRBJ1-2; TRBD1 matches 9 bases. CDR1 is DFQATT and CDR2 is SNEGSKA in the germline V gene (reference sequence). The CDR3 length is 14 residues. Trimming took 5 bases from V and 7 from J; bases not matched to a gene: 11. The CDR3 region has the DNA TGCAGTGCTTTAACAGGGGGCAGAAGTCTTGGCTACACCTTC. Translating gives CSALTGGRSLGYTF.

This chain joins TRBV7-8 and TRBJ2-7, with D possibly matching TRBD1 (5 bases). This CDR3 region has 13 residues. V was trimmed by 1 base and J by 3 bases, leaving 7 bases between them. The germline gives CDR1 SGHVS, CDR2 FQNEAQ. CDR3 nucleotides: TGTGCCAGCAGCTTAGGGGGCGACTACGAGCAGTACTTC. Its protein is CASSLGGDYEQYF.

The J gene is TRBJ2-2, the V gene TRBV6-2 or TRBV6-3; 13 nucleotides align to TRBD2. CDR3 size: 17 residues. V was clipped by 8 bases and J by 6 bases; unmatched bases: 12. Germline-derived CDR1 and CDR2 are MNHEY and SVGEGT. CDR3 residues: CASGPTSGRAGAGELFF. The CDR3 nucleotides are TGTGCCAGCGGACCCACTAGCGGGAGGGCCGGGGCCGGGGAGCTGTTTTTT.

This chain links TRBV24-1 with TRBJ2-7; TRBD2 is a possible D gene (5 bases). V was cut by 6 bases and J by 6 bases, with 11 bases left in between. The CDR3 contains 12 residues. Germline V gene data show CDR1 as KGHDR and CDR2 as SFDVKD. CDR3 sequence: CATSSGLGEQYF. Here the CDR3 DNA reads TGTGCCACCAGTTCGGGGTTAGGCGAGCAGTACTTC.

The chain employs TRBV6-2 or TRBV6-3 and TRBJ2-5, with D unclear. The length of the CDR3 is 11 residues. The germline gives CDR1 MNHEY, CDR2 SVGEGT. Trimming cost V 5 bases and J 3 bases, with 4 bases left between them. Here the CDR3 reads CASSREETQYF. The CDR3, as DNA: TGTGCCAGCAGTCGGGAAGAGACCCAGTACTTC.

CDR3 sequence reads: CSVDVYNYTF. CDR3 DNA sequence: TGCAGCGTTGACGTCTACAACTACACCTTC. The chain has TRBV29-1 and TRBJ1-2, with D uncertain. The CDR3 runs to 10 residues. Germline-derived CDR1 and CDR2 are SQVTM and ANQGSEA. Trimming took off 3 bases at V and 10 bases at J, with 9 bases between the two ends.

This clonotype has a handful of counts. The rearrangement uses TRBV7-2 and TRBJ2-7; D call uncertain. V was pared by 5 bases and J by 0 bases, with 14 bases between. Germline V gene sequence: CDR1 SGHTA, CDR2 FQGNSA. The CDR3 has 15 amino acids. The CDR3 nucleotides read TGTGCCAGCAGCCGCACGGCTTACGACTCCTACGAGCAGTACTTC. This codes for CASSRTAYDSYEQYF.

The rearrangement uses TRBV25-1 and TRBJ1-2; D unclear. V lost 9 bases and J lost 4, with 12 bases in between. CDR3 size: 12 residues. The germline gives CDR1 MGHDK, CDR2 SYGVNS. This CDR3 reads CASPQVPYGYTF. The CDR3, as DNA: TGTGCCAGTCCGCAAGTACCCTATGGCTACACCTTC.

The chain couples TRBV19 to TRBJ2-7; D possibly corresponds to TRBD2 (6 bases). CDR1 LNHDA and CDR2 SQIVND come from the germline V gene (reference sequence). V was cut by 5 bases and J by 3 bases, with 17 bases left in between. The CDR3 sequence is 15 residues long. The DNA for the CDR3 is TGTGCCAGTAGTGCCCTGACGTTGGGGGGCTACGAGCAGTACTTC. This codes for CASSALTLGGYEQYF.

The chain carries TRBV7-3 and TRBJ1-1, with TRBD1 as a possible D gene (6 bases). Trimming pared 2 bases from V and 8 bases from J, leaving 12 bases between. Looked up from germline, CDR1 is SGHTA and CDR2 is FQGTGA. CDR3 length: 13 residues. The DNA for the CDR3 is TGTGCCAGCAGCTTACAACAGGGCTCCGAAGCTTTCTTT. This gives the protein CASSLQQGSEAFF.

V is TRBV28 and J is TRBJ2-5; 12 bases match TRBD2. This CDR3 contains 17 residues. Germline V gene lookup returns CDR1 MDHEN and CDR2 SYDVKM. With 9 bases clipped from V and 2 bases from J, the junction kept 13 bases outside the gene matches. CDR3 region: CASREGLAGGKQETQYF. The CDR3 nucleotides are TGTGCCAGTAGGGAGGGGCTAGCGGGAGGGAAACAAGAGACCCAGTACTTC.

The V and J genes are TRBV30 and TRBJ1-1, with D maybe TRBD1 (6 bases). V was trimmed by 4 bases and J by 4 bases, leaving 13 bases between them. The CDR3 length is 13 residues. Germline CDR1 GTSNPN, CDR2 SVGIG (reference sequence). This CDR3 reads CAWMPGATTEAFF. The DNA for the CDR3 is TGTGCCTGGATGCCAGGGGCGACCACTGAAGCTTTCTTT.

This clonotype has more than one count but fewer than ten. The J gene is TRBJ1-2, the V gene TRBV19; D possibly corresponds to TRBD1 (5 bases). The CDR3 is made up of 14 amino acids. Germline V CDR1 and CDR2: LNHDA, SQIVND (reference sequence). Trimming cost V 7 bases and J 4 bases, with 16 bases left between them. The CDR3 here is CASMPRGDGYGYTF. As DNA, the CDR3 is TGTGCCAGTATGCCACGGGGGGACGGCTATGGCTACACCTTC.

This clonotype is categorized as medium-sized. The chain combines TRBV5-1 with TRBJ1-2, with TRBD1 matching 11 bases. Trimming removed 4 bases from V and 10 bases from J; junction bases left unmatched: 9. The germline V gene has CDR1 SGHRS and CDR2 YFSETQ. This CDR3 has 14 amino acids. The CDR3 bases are TGCGCCAGCAGCCCGGGGACAGGGGGTCTGGTCTACACCTTC. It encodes CASSPGTGGLVYTF.

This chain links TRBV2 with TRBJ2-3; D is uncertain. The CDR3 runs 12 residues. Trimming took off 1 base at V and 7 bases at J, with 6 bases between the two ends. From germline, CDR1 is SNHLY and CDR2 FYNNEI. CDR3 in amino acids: CASSEGGNTQYF. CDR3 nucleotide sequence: TGTGCCAGCAGTGAAGGGGGAAATACGCAGTATTTT.